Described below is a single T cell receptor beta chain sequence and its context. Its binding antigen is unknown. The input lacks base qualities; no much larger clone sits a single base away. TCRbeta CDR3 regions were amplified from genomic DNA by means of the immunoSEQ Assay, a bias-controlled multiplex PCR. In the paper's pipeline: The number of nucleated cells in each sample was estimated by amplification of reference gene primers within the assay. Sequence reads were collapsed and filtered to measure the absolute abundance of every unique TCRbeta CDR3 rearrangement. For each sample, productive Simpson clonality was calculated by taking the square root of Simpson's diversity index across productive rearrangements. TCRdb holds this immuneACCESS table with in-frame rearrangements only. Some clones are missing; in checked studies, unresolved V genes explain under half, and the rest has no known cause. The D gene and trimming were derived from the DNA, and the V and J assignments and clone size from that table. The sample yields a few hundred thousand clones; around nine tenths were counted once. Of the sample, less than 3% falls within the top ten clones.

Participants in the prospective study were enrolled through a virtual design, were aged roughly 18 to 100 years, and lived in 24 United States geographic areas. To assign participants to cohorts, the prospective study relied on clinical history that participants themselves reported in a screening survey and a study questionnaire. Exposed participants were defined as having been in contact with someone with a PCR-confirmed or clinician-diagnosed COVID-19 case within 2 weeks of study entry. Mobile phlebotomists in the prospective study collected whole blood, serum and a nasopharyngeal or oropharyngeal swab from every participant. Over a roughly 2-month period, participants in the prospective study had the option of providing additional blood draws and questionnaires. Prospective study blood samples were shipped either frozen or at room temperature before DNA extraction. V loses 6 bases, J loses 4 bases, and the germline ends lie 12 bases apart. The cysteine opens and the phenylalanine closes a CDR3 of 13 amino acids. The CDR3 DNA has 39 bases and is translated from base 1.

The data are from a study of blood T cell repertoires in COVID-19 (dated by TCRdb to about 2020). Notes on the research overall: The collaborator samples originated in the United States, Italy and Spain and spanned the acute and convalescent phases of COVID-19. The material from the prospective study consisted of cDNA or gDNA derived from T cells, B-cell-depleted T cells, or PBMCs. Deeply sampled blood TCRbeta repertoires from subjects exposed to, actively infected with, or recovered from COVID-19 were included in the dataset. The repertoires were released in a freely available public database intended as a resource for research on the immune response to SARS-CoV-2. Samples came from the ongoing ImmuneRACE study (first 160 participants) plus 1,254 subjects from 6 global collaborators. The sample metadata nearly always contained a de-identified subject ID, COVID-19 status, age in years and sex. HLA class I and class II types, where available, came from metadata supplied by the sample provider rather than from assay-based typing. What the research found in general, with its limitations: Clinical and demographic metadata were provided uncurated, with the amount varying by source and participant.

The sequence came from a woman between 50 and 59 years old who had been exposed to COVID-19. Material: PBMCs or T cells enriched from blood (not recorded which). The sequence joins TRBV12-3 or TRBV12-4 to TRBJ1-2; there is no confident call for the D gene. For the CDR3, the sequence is CASRERAGYGYTF. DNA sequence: TGTGCCAGCAGGGAGCGGGCAGGCTATGGCTACACCTTC.